The next 21 T cell receptor beta chains were all read from a single sample in a study of CD8+CD57+ T cells in acquired aplastic anemia. TCR beta VDJ combinations and CDR3 sequences were profiled from genomic DNA. One entry per CDR3 protein, called by TCRdb with MiXCR from the reads. Of some 120,000 distinct CDR3 sequences in the sample, 48% were seen once. Sequenced material: sorted CD4+, CD8+, or CD8+CD57+ T cells (not recorded which) from PBMCs. The receptors shown here come from a human donor in good health, serving as a control.

This clonotype was detected many times. The V call is TRBV7-9, the J call TRBJ2-7; TRBD1 is a possible D gene (5 bases). This CDR3 has 16 amino acids. Germline loops: CDR1 SEHNR, CDR2 FQNEAQ (reference sequence). V gave up 3 bases and J gave up 2 bases, with 17 bases separating them. In DNA, the CDR3 is TGTGCCAGCAGCTTTAGCTCCTCAGGGAATACCTACGAGCAGTACTTC. Protein sequence: CASSFSSSGNTYEQYF.

V is TRBV19 and J is TRBJ2-3; D gene uncertain. The V end was cut by 6 bases, the J end by 2 bases, with 9 bases between. Per the germline V gene, CDR1 is LNHDA and CDR2 is SQIVND (reference sequence). CDR3 length: 13 residues. This CDR3 is CASRRTNTDTQYF. The CDR3 nucleotides read TGTGCCAGTAGGCGGACCAACACAGATACGCAGTATTTT. Using reference TRBV19 and TRBJ2-3 for the parts outside the CDR3, the full variable domain is DGGITQSPKYLFRKEGQNVTLSCEQNLNHDAMYWYRQDPGQGLRLIYYSQIVNDFQKGDIAEGYSVSREKKESFPLTVTSAQKNPTAFYLCASRRTNTDTQYFGPGTRLTVL.

The genes are TRBV6-6 and TRBJ2-5; 10 bases align to TRBD2. V trimming: 2 bases; J trimming: 3 bases; junction bases outside the gene matches: 6. Germline V gene data show CDR1 as MNHNY and CDR2 as SVGAGI (reference sequence). The CDR3 contains 16 residues. Here the CDR3 reads CASSYRSGGAKETQYF. The CDR3 DNA sequence: TGTGCCAGCAGTTACAGGAGCGGGGGGGCAAAAGAGACCCAGTACTTC.

V and J are TRBV29-1 and TRBJ2-7, with 12 bases lining up with TRBD2. CDR3 length equals 14 residues. Trimming at V came to 3 bases and at J to 4 bases, leaving 4 bases not matched to a gene. In germline, CDR1 is SQVTM, CDR2 ANQGSEA. The CDR3: CSVETSGGMYEQYF. The DNA of the CDR3 is TGCAGCGTTGAGACTAGCGGGGGTATGTACGAGCAGTACTTC.

This clonotype was found many times. V gene TRBV7-2 combines with J gene TRBJ1-2, with D possibly TRBD1 on 5 matching bases. The CDR3 contains 13 residues. V shed 5 bases and J shed 3 bases, with 10 bases lying between them. Germline CDR1 is SGHTA and CDR2 is FQGNSA. The CDR3: CASSTGTHYGYTF. In DNA form, the CDR3 reads TGTGCCAGCAGCACGGGGACTCACTATGGCTACACCTTC.

This clonotype has a count of ten or more. The rearrangement joins TRBV5-4 to TRBJ1-5; the match to TRBD1 covers 7 bases. Trimming took 0 bases from V and 3 from J; bases not matched to a gene: 12. Germline V CDR1 and CDR2: SGHNT, YYREEE (reference sequence). This CDR3 is 18 amino acids long. The CDR3 reads CASSLEAFVGQVNQPQHF. CDR3 in DNA: TGTGCCAGCAGCTTGGAGGCGTTTGTCGGACAGGTCAATCAGCCCCAGCATTTT.

The chain couples TRBV7-9 to TRBJ2-1; D ambiguous. In germline, CDR1 is SEHNR, CDR2 FQNEAQ (reference sequence). The CDR3 totals 11 residues. The V end was cut by 0 bases, the J end by 8 bases, with 2 bases between. The DNA of the CDR3 is TGTGCCAGCAGCTTAGCCGATGAGCAGTTCTTC. Protein: CASSLADEQFF.

This clonotype was seen only a few times. The chain is built from TRBV18 and TRBJ1-4, with a tentative D call TRBD1 (5 bases). The V end lost 6 bases, the J end lost 4 bases, and 9 bases lay between the germline ends. Germline CDR1 is KGHSH and CDR2 is LQKENI. The CDR3 is 13 amino acids. The CDR3 DNA follows: TGTGCCAGCTCCCGGGGCAGTAATGAAAAACTGTTTTTT. It specifies CASSRGSNEKLFF.

The genes are TRBV24-1 and TRBJ2-7; 8 bases are a match to TRBD1. The junction had 8 bases not matched to a gene; V was cut back by 4 bases and J by 7 bases. CDR3 length equals 14 residues. Germline V gene sequence: CDR1 KGHDR, CDR2 SFDVKD. CDR3 in DNA: TGTGCCACCAGTGAGGGCAGGGGGCCAGGAGAGCAGTACTTC. Amino acids: CATSEGRGPGEQYF.

J is TRBJ1-2 and V is TRBV20-1; the match to TRBD1 covers 10 bases. Germline CDR1 reads DFQATT; CDR2 reads SNEGSKA (reference sequence). This CDR3 has 13 residues. The junction had 4 bases not matched to a gene; V was cut back by 5 bases and J by 4 bases. The CDR3 DNA sequence: TGCAGTGCTCTGGGACAGGGGACCTATGGCTACACCTTC. Protein sequence: CSALGQGTYGYTF.

This chain joins TRBV10-3 and TRBJ2-2; no reliable D call. CDR1 is ENHRY and CDR2 is SYGVKD in the germline V gene. The CDR3 runs to 14 residues. The V end was cut by 6 bases, the J end by 0 bases, with 8 bases between. This CDR3 reads CAIRTSSNTGELFF. CDR3 DNA sequence: TGTGCCATCAGAACCTCCTCGAACACCGGGGAGCTGTTTTTT.

The rearrangement uses TRBV7-9 and TRBJ2-1; tentatively, D is TRBD1 (5 bases). V lost 8 bases, J lost 2 bases, and 7 bases lay in between. CDR1 and CDR2 from the germline V gene are SEHNR and FQNEAQ (reference sequence). The CDR3 loop spans 12 amino acids. This chain's CDR3 is CASGATYNEQFF. The CDR3 DNA follows: TGTGCCAGCGGGGCTACCTACAATGAGCAGTTCTTC.

This chain uses TRBV20-1 with TRBJ1-2, with TRBD1 matching 8 bases. This CDR3 has 13 residues. V gave up 5 bases and J gave up 3 bases; unmatched junction bases: 5. Germline CDR1 reads DFQATT; CDR2 reads SNEGSKA (reference sequence). CDR3 loop: CSALDRDDYGYTF. The CDR3 DNA reads as TGCAGTGCTTTGGACAGGGATGACTATGGCTACACCTTC.

J is TRBJ2-5 and V is TRBV9; 8 bases fit TRBD1. Trimming took 4 bases from V and 11 from J; bases not matched to a gene: 13. The CDR3 runs 14 residues. In germline, CDR1 is SGDLS, CDR2 YYNGEE. The CDR3 DNA sequence: TGTGCCAGCAGCCGGGGACAGGCTGGGTCTGTGCAGTACTTC. Translation gives CASSRGQAGSVQYF.

For this clonotype: Just one base apart from a much larger clone, this may be a read error. The chain links TRBV4-2 to TRBJ2-3; weak D call: TRBD2 (6 bases). The germline CDR1 and CDR2 sequences are LGHNA and YNFKEQ. The CDR3 spans 13 residues. This chain's CDR3 is CASSLAEGGTRYF. CDR3 DNA: TGTGCCAGCAGCCTCGCGGAGGGCGGTACGCGGTATTTT.

Concerning this clonotype: This likely comes from a read error, as the CDR3 has no conserved phenylalanine or tryptophan at its end. No DNA is shown, since the ends of the CDR3 on it are uncertain; the CDR3 is the one TCRdb lists. V gene TRBV7-8 combines with J gene TRBJ2-3; the table's D call, TRBD1, was not checked against the DNA. The CDR3 is made up of 14 amino acids, end residues included. Germline V lookup: CDR1 SGHVS, CDR2 FQNEAQ. CDR3 sequence reads: CASSFRVVTDTRYL.

This clonotype has at least ten counts. The rearrangement uses TRBV25-1 and TRBJ1-2; D is possibly TRBD1 (5 bases). The CDR3 is 14 residues long. V shed 1 base and J shed 2 bases, with 8 bases lying between them. The germline CDR1 and CDR2 sequences are MGHDK and SYGVNS. The CDR3 loop is CASSEWGENYGYTF. In DNA form, the CDR3 reads TGTGCCAGCAGTGAATGGGGGGAAAACTATGGCTACACCTTC.

This rearrangement joins TRBV11-1 to TRBJ2-7; 8 bases match TRBD2. There are 16 residues in the CDR3. With 4 bases clipped from V and 3 bases from J, the junction kept 11 bases outside the gene matches. Germline loops: CDR1 SGHAT, CDR2 FQDESV (reference sequence). For the CDR3, the DNA is TGTGCCAGCAGCTCACTGGCGGGGGGCGCCGACTACGAGCAGTACTTC. Translation: CASSSLAGGADYEQYF. Drawing the rest from reference TRBV11-1 and TRBJ2-7, the complete variable domain is EAEVAQSPRYKITEKSQAVAFWCDPISGHATLYWYRQILGQGPELLVQFQDESVVDDSQLPKDRFSAERLKGVDSTLKIQPAELGDSAMYLCASSSLAGGADYEQYFGPGTRLTVT.

The V call is TRBV2, the J call TRBJ1-2; 9 bases are a match to TRBD1. Germline V CDR1 and CDR2: SNHLY, FYNNEI. There are 14 residues in the CDR3. Losses at the gene ends were 4 bases for V and 3 bases for J; bases not matched to a gene: 3. CDR3 loop: CASSVDRGYYGYTF. CDR3 nucleotide sequence: TGTGCCAGCAGTGTAGACAGGGGGTACTATGGCTACACCTTC. The entire variable domain, with the rest obtained from reference TRBV2 and TRBJ1-2, is as follows: EPEVTQTPSHQVTQMGQEVILRCVPISNHLYFYWYRQILGQKVEFLVSFYNNEISEKSEIFDDQFSVERPDGSNFTLKIRSTKLEDSAMYFCASSVDRGYYGYTFGSGTRLTVV.

The gene calls are TRBV6-2 or TRBV6-3 and TRBJ1-2, with D perhaps TRBD1 (5 bases). The CDR3 has 14 amino acids. Looked up from germline, CDR1 is MNHEY and CDR2 is SVGEGT. V shed 8 bases and J shed 0 bases, with 13 bases lying between them. The CDR3 loop is CASAGHLSNYGYTF. The CDR3 DNA is TGTGCCAGCGCTGGACACCTTTCTAACTATGGCTACACCTTC.

The chain combines TRBV7-9 with TRBJ1-2, with D unclear. Germline values: CDR1 SEHNR, CDR2 FQNEAQ (reference sequence). The germline V and J ends were trimmed by 3 bases and 8 bases, with 10 bases remaining between them. The CDR3 length is 12 residues. The chain's CDR3 is CASSFTPGGYTF. Here the CDR3 DNA reads TGTGCCAGCAGCTTCACGCCGGGGGGCTACACCTTC.